This entry features one T cell receptor beta chain sequence. Which antigen it targets is not known. The read ends 3 residues early relative to the CDR3; the germline J gene fills the gap. Standard criteria were used to diagnose CVID, namely serum IgG, IgA and/or IgM reduced below the normal range together with specific antibody deficiency. The CVID group comprised some 44 subjects, approximately 15 female and around 29 male, aged about 9 to 70 years with a mean age of 40. Predominantly Caucasian heritage was noted among both the CVID patients and the healthy controls. Replacement immunoglobulin therapy had been administered to all CVID subjects for at least one year at the time of study participation. At blood collection, none of the CVID subjects was ill or on immunomodulatory or immunosuppressive medication. Heparinized peripheral whole blood samples of about 5 to 8 ml were collected from each donor. TCRbeta CDR3 repertoires were sequenced from genomic DNA of adults with common variable immune deficiency (CVID) and healthy adult controls. Diluted blood was density-centrifuged over Hypaque 1077 or Ficoll-Paque to isolate peripheral blood mononuclear cells. Genomic DNA was extracted from unsorted mononuclear cells by Qiagen column purification or by a centrifugation-based method.

This record belongs to a study of T cell clonality in common variable immunodeficiency (dated by TCRdb to 2013 to 2016). What the research found in general, with its limitations: CVID subjects shared fewer TCRbeta clones with each other than healthy controls did (p < 0.0001). According to the authors, finding the cause of the higher clonality in CVID would require sequencing the repertoires of T cell subpopulations. Reportedly, TCRbeta sequences from CVID had fewer deletions and N-nucleotide insertions, and highly modified clones with 13 or more V deletions were absent from CVID. Correlations of repertoire features with clinical complications were constrained by heterogeneity among patients within the CVID cohort. Even though DNA input was equal, the average per sample came to about 81,820 unique sequences for controls compared with roughly 30,000 for CVID samples. TCRbeta clonality was higher in CVID subjects than in healthy controls (t-test p = 0.018), and the increase was most characteristic of about a third of subjects.

Equivalent amounts of genomic DNA from CVID and control samples were used as sequencing input. For every sample, a 60 bp segment covering the rearranged TCRbeta CDR3 region was amplified and then sequenced. TCRbeta amplification used the immunoSEQ assay, a bias-corrected multiplex PCR with high-throughput sequencing. Regarding the original processing steps: Every unique nucleotide sequence was considered a clone and was annotated with V, D and J genes, copy number and frequency. Sequences were labeled productive if in frame, and non-productive if out of frame or containing stop codons. As previously described, clonality was calculated on the basis of Shannon's entropy. The predicted amino acid sequences of productive clones were used to derive the mean CDR3 Kyte-Doolittle hydropathy. Scaled V gene usage was hierarchically clustered using Manhattan distance and complete linkage with the R hclust function. To assess clone sharing by CDR3 amino acid sequence, 12 repertoires per group were resampled over 100 rounds. The repertoires were searched for 70 published EBV-specific and fewer than 250 published CMV-specific TCRbeta sequences. After two CVID samples that produced fewer than 10,000 sequences were dropped from the analysis, around 41 CVID repertoires remained. In TCRdb, the immuneACCESS table is reduced to in-frame sequences with V and J assigned. These tables do not hold every clone; where another copy was compared, an unresolved V gene accounts for under half, and the others remain unexplained. For V, J and clone size, that table is used; D and trimming come from the DNA. Here the sample lists some 13,000 clones, none seen once only. The ten largest clones add up to approximately 7.7% of the sample.

CDR1 and CDR2 are drawn from the germline V gene: MNHNS, SASEGT. The CDR3 numbers 16 residues from cysteine through phenylalanine. The DNA has 39 bases, all within the CDR3, and is read from base 1. Trimming removed 1 base from V and 5 bases from J; the gene matches leave 4 bases unexplained. Sequenced input: peripheral blood mononuclear cells. The clonotype originates from a human donor with common variable immunodeficiency. The receptor chain draws on TRBV6-1 and TRBJ2-5; TRBD2 agrees with 13 junctional bases. This receptor has the CDR3 CASSEGLAGGWETQYF. CDR3 bases read: TGTGCCAGCAGTGAAGGACTAGCGGGAGGCTGGGAGACC.